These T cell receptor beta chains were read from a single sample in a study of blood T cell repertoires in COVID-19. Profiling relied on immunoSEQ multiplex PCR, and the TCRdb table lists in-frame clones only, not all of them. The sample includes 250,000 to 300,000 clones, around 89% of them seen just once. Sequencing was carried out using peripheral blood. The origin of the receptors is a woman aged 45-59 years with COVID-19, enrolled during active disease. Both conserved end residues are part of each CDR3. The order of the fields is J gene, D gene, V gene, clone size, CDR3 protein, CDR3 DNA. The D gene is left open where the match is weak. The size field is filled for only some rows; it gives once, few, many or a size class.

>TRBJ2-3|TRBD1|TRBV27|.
CASSPRDRGQGDTQYF
TGTGCCAGCAGTCCCCGGGACAGGGGTCAGGGAGATACGCAGTATTTT
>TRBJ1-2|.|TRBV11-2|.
CASSLQGNGYTF
TGTGCCAGCAGCTTACAGGGGAATGGCTACACCTTC
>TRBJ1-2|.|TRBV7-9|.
CASSLVPDYGYTF
TGTGCCAGCAGCTTAGTTCCAGACTATGGCTACACCTTC
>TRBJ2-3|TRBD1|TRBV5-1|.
CASSFPDRADTQYF
TGCGCCAGCAGCTTCCCGGACAGGGCAGATACGCAGTATTTT
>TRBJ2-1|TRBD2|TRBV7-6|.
CASSSRTSGSPNEQFF
TGTGCCAGCAGCTCTCGGACTAGCGGGAGCCCCAACGAGCAGTTCTTC
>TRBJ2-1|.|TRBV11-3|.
CASTRTQGSYNEQFF
TGTGCCAGCACCCGGACCCAGGGGTCCTACAATGAGCAGTTCTTC
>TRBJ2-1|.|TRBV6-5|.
CASSYSIPVSNEQFF
TGTGCCAGCAGTTACTCTATTCCAGTTTCCAATGAGCAGTTCTTC
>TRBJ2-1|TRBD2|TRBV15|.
CATSRTSGRIYNEQFF
TGTGCCACCAGCCGAACGAGCGGGAGGATCTACAATGAGCAGTTCTTC
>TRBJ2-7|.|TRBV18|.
CASSPGQGLYEQYF
TGTGCCAGCTCACCGGGGCAGGGACTCTACGAGCAGTACTTC
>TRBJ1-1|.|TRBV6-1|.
CASSEGTRVYTEAFF
TGTGCCAGCAGTGAAGGTACCCGGGTATACACTGAAGCTTTCTTT
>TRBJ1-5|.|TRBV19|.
CASSIGRENQPQHF
TGTGCCAGTAGTATAGGACGGGAAAATCAGCCCCAGCATTTT
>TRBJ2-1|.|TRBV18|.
CASSPGPYNEQFF
TGTGCCAGCTCACCTGGCCCCTACAATGAGCAGTTCTTC
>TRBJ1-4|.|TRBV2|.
CASSRAGNPNEKLFF
TGTGCCAGCAGCCGGGCAGGGAACCCTAATGAAAAACTGTTTTTT
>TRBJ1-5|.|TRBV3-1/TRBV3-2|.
CASSQDNGVGAQPQHF
TGTGCCAGCAGCCAAGATAATGGAGTAGGGGCTCAGCCCCAGCATTTT
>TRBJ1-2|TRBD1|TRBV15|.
CATSRDRVGQGAYGYTF
TGTGCCACCAGCAGAGATCGGGTGGGACAGGGGGCCTATGGCTACACCTTC
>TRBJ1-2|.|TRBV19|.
CASKSDGFPNYGYTF
TGTGCCAGTAAGAGCGACGGGTTCCCAAACTATGGCTACACCTTC
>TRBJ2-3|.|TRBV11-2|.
CASSRTENTDTQYF
TGTGCCAGCAGCCGAACAGAGAACACAGATACGCAGTATTTT
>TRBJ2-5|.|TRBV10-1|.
CASRPDSCSETQYF
TGCGCCAGCAGGCCGGACAGTTGCTCGGAGACCCAGTACTTC
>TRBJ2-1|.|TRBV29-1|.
CSVWRAGNEQFF
TGCAGCGTCTGGAGGGCGGGGAATGAGCAGTTCTTC
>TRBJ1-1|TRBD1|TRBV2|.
CASMEGANTEAFF
TGTGCCAGCATGGAGGGGGCGAACACTGAAGCTTTCTTT
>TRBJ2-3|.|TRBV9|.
CASSATSREDTQYF
TGTGCCAGCAGCGCAACTAGTCGTGAAGATACGCAGTATTTT
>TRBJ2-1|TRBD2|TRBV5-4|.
CASSQGTSGNSYYNEQFF
TGTGCCAGCAGCCAAGGGACTAGCGGGAACTCTTACTACAATGAGCAGTTCTTC
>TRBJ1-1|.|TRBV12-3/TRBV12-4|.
CASSPSFLSEAFF
TGTGCCAGCAGTCCATCGTTTCTGAGTGAAGCTTTCTTT
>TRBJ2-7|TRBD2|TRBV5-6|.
CASSWGTSGSLNEQYF
TGTGCCAGCAGCTGGGGGACTAGCGGGAGTTTGAACGAGCAGTACTTC
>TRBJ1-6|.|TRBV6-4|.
CASSGPPRDSPLHF
TGTGCCAGCAGTGGTCCCCCACGGGATTCACCCCTCCACTTT
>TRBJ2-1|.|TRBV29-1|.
CSVTPRASGSYNEQFF
TGCAGCGTCACCCCCAGGGCGAGTGGCTCCTACAATGAGCAGTTCTTC
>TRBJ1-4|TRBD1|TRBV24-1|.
CATAGGALEKLFF
TGTGCCACCGCAGGGGGCGCGCTTGAAAAACTGTTTTTT
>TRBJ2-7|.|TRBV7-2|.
CASSPRVPGNEQYF
TGTGCCAGCAGCCCCCGGGTCCCGGGAAACGAGCAGTACTTC
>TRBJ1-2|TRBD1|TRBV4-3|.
CASSHRDRGRPNYGYTF
TGCGCCAGCAGCCACAGGGACAGGGGAAGACCTAACTATGGCTACACCTTC
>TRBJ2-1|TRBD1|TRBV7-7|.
CASSLGSGTGDKFGSYNEQFF
TGTGCTAGCAGCTTAGGATCGGGGACAGGGGACAAGTTTGGCTCCTACAATGAGCAGTTCTTC
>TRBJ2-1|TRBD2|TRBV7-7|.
CASSLHPLAGGKNEQFF
TGTGCCAGCAGCCTACACCCCCTAGCGGGAGGTAAGAATGAGCAGTTCTTC
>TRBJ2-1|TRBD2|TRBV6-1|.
CASSEVAGYNEQFF
TGTGCCAGCAGTGAAGTAGCGGGGTACAATGAGCAGTTCTTC
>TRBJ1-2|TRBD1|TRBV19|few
CASSIPGTGYGYTF
TGTGCCAGTAGTATCCCCGGGACAGGGTATGGCTACACCTTC
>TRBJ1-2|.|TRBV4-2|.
CASSQGSGGEYGYTF
TGTGCCAGCAGCCAAGGCTCGGGGGGGGAATATGGCTACACCTTC
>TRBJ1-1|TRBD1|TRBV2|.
CASRTGQGAGATEAFF
TGTGCCAGCAGGACTGGACAGGGGGCGGGGGCCACTGAAGCTTTCTTT
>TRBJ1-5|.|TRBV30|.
CAWRGGFGRNQPQHF
TGTGCCTGGAGGGGGGGGTTTGGGCGCAATCAGCCCCAGCATTTT